This is a list of T cell receptor beta chains from one sample in a study of read filtering for tumor transcriptome and immune sequencing. One entry per CDR3 protein results from TCRdb running MiXCR on the reads. Of some 19,000 distinct CDR3 sequences listed, over 20% are singletons. Sequenced sample: a population of CD138-negative cells sorted from bone marrow. These receptor sequences come from a donor at least 40 years old with multiple myeloma. CDR3s include the opening cysteine and the closing phenylalanine or tryptophan. The D gene is left open where the match is weak. Clone size, where shown, is once, few, many, or a class for clones that have expanded.

>9|-|many|TRBV29-1|TRBJ2-1
TGCAGCGTTAGCGACGAGCAGTTCTTC
CSVSDEQFF
>13|-|-|TRBV29-1|TRBJ1-1
TGCAGCGCTCTCCTCTCGGCTGGGACTGAAGCTTTCTTT
CSALLSAGTEAFF
>15|TRBD1|medium-sized|TRBV7-2|TRBJ2-3
TGTGCCAGCAGCTCAACCGGGACAGGGGGCTCTACGCAGTATTTT
CASSSTGTGGSTQYF
>12|-|-|TRBV28|TRBJ1-4
TGTGCCAGCGCCATGCCTTATGAAGAACTGTTTTTT
CASAMPYEELFF
>16|-|-|TRBV19|TRBJ2-3
TGTGCCAGTAAGGGAACAGGGACCTCTAGCACAGATACGCAGTATTTT
CASKGTGTSSTDTQYF
>14|-|-|TRBV6-5|TRBJ2-1
TGTGCCAGCGGTCACTCTGGGACGGACGATGAGCAGTTCTTC
CASGHSGTDDEQFF
>13|TRBD2|-|TRBV29-1|TRBJ2-7
TGCAGCGTTGGCGCTAGCGGGAGTTACGAGCAGTACTTC
CSVGASGSYEQYF
>15|TRBD2|-|TRBV20-1|TRBJ2-2
TGCAGTGCTAGGGCTAAGCGGGGGAACACCGGGGAGCTGTTTTTT
CSARAKRGNTGELFF
>13|-|medium-sized|TRBV2|TRBJ1-6
TGTGCCAGCACCTGGACGGATAATTCACCCCTCCACTTT
CASTWTDNSPLHF
>12|-|-|TRBV20-1|TRBJ2-5
TGCAGTGCCGAGGACTACCAAGAGACCCAGTGCTTC
CSAEDYQETQCF
>11|-|medium-sized|TRBV29-1|TRBJ2-1
TGCAGCGTTGAAGCTCTGGATGAGCAGTTCTTC
CSVEALDEQFF
>15|TRBD1|-|TRBV6-2/TRBV6-3|TRBJ1-2
TGTGCCAGCACCTACAGGGGGAATTCATGGTATGGCTACACCTTC
CASTYRGNSWYGYTF
>14|-|many|TRBV7-2|TRBJ2-3
TGTGCCAGCAGCTTAGTTCGGGGGACAGATACGCAGTATTTT
CASSLVRGTDTQYF
>14|-|medium-sized|TRBV29-1|TRBJ2-3
TGCAGCGTTGAAGGGGGGGGCTCGGCAGATACGCAGTATTTT
CSVEGGGSADTQYF
>13|-|-|TRBV6-1|TRBJ2-3
TGTGCCAGCAGTGAAGCGCTTGGGGAGACGCAGTATTTT
CASSEALGETQYF
>15|-|many|TRBV4-3|TRBJ2-3
TGCGCCAGCAGCCAATGGACTACTAGCACAGATACGCAGTATTTT
CASSQWTTSTDTQYF